This T cell receptor beta chain derives from a study of blood T cell repertoires in COVID-19. Turning to the study itself: The origin of the acute and convalescent COVID-19 samples was the United States, Italy and Spain.

Germline CDR1 reads GTSNPN; CDR2 reads SVGIG (reference sequence). The CDR3 runs 14 residues. V shed 4 bases and J shed 6 bases, with 16 bases lying between them. Study processing details: Estimates of nucleated cell counts were drawn from the amplification of reference gene primers. The repertoire was sequenced with immunoSEQ multiplex PCR; TCRdb's copy has only in-frame clones and lacks some. The D gene and trimming were derived from the DNA, and the V and J assignments and clone size from that table. The sample yields about 300,000 clones, approximately 82% seen once. The genes are TRBV30 and TRBJ1-5; D is ambiguous. Material for sequencing was peripheral blood. The source of this sequence is a woman aged 45 to 65 with acute or convalescent COVID-19. CDR3 amino acids: CAWTPRGIVQPQHF. Here the CDR3 DNA reads TGTGCCTGGACCCCACGAGGAATCGTTCAGCCCCAGCATTTT.